Reported below is one TCR beta chain. The antigen it recognizes is unknown. Its ends do not fully match the called genes, so a read error is possible. This sample was taken from a study of metastatic and nonmetastatic thyroid tumors (dated by TCRdb to the early 2020s). For the study in its entirety: For patients with malignant and with benign thyroid disease, the researchers compared repertoires between peripheral blood samples and tumor or nodule tissue samples.

In the germline V gene (reference sequence), CDR1 corresponds to LNHNV and CDR2 to YYDKDF. The CDR3 runs 15 amino acids, cysteine and phenylalanine included. Of the read, only the CDR3 DNA is kept; its 45 bases are in frame from base 1. No treatment had been received by any patient before thyroid surgery. Using T-cell receptor beta sequencing, the researchers looked back retrospectively at clinical samples from patients, gathered between about 2012 and 2019. Library preparation employed PCR. The instrument given in TCRdb is Illumina HiSeq 4000. High-throughput sequencing was used to profile the TCR beta-chain CDR3 region of each patient. Processing in the source paper ran as follows. A classifier to discriminate distant-metastatic papillary thyroid cancer patients was built from CDR3 differences across clinicopathological groups. To measure repertoire diversity the researchers used the Shannon index, while the Morisita-Horn index served to gauge how similar the tumor and blood repertoires were. TCRdb ran its own pipeline on the public reads, namely fastp trimming at Q25 and MiXCR clone calling, and kept in-frame beta chains. The V and J calls and clone size are TCRdb's, not the authors'. The sample table records some 17,000 clones; 25% to 30% of these occur just once. 15% to 19% of the sample is held by the ten biggest clonotypes.

Summary of the overall study and its limitations: In both blood and tumor samples, malignant tumors were reported to have significantly higher TCR beta diversity than benign nodules.

Sequenced material: tumor tissue. This receptor was identified in a female donor with papillary thyroid cancer or a benign thyroid nodule (not recorded which). Some clones in this sample may be carry-over from other donors' samples. The rearrangement combines TRBV15 with TRBJ2-7; the D call is possibly TRBD1 or TRBD2, each sharing 5 bases. The DNA reads as follows: TGTGCCACCAGCAGAGATCTTGCGGGTGCTGGGACGGGGACCTTC. It encodes CATSRDLAGAGTGTF.